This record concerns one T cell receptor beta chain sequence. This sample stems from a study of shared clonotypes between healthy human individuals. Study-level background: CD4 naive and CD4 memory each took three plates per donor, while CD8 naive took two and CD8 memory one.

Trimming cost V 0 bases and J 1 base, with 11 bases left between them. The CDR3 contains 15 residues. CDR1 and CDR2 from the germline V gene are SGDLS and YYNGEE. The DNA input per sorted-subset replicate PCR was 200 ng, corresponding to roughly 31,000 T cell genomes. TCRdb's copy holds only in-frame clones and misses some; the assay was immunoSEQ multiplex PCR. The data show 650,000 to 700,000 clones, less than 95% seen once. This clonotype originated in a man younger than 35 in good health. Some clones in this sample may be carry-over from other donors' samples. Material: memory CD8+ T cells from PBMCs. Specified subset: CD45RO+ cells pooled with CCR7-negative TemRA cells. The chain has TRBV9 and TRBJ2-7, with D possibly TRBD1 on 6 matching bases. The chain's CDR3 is CASSVEGQTSYEQYF. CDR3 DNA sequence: TGTGCCAGCAGCGTAGAAGGACAGACGTCCTACGAGCAGTACTTC.